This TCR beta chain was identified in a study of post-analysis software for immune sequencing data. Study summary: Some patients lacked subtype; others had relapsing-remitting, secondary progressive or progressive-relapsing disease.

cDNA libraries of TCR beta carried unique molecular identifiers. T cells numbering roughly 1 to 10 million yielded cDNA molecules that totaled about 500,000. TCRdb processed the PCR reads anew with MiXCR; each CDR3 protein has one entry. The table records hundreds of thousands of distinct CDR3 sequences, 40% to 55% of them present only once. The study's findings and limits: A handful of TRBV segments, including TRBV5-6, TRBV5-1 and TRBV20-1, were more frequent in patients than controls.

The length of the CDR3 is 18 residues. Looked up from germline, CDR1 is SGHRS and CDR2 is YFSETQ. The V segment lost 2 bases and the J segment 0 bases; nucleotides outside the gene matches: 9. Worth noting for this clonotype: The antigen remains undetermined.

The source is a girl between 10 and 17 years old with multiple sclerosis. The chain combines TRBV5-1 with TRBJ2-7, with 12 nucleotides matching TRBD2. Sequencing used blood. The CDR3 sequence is CASSLYGTSGRSSYEQYF. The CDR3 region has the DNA TGCGCCAGCAGCTTATACGGGACTAGCGGGCGAAGCTCCTACGAGCAGTACTTC.